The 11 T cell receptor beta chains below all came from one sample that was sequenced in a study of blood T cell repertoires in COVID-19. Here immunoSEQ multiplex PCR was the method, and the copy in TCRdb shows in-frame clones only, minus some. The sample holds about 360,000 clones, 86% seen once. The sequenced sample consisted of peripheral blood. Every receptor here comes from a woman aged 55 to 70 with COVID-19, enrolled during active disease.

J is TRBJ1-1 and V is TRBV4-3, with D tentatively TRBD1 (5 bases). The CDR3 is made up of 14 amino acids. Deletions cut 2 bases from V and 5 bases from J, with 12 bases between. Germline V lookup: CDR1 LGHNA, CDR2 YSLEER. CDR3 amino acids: CASSQPGGDTEAFF. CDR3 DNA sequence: TGCGCCAGCAGCCAACCGGGGGGTGATACTGAAGCTTTCTTT.

The CDR3 here is CASSYSEGMAPQHF. CDR3 DNA sequence: TGTGCCAGCAGTTACTCAGAGGGCATGGCGCCCCAGCATTTT. The chain carries TRBV6-6 and TRBJ1-5, with no clear D. Germline CDR1 and CDR2: MNHNY and SVGAGI (reference sequence). The CDR3 runs 14 residues. V shed 0 bases and J shed 9 bases, with 12 bases lying between them.

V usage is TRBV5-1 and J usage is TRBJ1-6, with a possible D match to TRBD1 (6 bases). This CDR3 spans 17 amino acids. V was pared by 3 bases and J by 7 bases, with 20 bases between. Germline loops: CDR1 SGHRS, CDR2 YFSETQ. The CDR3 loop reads CASSYSNPTGRNSPLHF. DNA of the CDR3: TGCGCCAGCAGCTACTCCAACCCGACAGGTCGAAATTCACCCCTCCACTTT.

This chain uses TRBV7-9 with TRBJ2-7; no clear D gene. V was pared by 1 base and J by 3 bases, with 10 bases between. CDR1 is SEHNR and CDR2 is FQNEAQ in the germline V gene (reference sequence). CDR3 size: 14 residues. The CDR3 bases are TGTGCCAGCAGCTTAGGAGCAATAAGCTACGAGCAGTACTTC. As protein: CASSLGAISYEQYF.

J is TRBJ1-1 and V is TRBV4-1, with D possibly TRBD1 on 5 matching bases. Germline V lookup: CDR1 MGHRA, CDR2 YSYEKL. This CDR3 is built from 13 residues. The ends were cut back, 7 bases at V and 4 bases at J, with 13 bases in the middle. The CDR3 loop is CASNRVGGTEAFF. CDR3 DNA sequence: TGCGCCAGCAACCGTGTCGGGGGCACTGAAGCTTTCTTT.

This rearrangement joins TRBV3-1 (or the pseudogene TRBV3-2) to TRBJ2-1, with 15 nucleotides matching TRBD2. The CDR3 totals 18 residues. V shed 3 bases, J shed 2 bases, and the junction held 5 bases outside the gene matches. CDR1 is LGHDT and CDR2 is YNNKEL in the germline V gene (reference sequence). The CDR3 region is CASSQSGLAGGPYNEQFF. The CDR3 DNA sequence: TGTGCCAGCAGCCAGTCCGGACTAGCGGGGGGGCCCTACAATGAGCAGTTCTTC.

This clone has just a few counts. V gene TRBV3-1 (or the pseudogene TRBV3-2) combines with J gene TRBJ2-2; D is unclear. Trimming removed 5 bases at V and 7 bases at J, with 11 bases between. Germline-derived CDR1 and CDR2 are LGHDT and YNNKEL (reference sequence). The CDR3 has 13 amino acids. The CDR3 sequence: CASSESSYGELFF. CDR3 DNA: TGTGCCAGCAGCGAGAGTTCTTACGGGGAGCTGTTTTTT.

CDR3 in amino acids: CASTDIVNSPLHF. CDR3 coding DNA: TGTGCCTCAACGGACATAGTAAATTCACCCCTCCACTTT. The rearrangement joins TRBV5-5 to TRBJ1-6, with a weak D call TRBD1 (5 bases). This CDR3 contains 13 residues. Looked up from germline, CDR1 is SGHKS and CDR2 is YYEKEE (reference sequence). V was cut by 10 bases and J by 7 bases, with 15 bases left in between.

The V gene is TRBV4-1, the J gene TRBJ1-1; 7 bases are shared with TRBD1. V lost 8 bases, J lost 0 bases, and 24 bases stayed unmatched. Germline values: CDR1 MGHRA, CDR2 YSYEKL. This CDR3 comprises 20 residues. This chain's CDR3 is CASDNRDFEALRGMNTEAFF. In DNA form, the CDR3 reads TGCGCCAGCGATAACCGAGATTTCGAGGCCCTCAGGGGGATGAACACTGAAGCTTTCTTT.

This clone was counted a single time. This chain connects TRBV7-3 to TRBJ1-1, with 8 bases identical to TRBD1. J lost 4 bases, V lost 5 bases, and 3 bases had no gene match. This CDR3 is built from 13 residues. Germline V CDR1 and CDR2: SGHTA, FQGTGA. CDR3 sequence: CASSDGQGTEAFF. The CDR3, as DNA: TGTGCCAGCAGCGATGGACAGGGCACTGAAGCTTTCTTT.

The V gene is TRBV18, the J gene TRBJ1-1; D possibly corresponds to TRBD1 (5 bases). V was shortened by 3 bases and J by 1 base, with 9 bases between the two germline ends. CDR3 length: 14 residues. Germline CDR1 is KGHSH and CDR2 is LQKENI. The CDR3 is CASSPKTANTEAFF. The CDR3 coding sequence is TGTGCCAGCTCACCCAAGACAGCGAACACTGAAGCTTTCTTT.